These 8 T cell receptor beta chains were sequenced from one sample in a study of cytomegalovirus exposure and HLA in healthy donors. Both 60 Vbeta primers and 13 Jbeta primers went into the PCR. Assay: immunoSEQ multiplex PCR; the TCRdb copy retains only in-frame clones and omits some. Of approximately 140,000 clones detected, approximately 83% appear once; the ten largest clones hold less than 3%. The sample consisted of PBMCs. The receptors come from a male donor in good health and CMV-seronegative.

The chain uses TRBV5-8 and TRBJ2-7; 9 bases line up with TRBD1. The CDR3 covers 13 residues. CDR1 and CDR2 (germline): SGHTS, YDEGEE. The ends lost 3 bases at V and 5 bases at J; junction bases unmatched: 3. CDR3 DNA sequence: TGTGCCAGCAGCTCGGGACAGGGAGACGAGCAGTACTTC. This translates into CASSSGQGDEQYF.

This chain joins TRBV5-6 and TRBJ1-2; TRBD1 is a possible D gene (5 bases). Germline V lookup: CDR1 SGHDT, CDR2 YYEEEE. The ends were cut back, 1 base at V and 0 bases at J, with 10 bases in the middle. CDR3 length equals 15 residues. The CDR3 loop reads CASSLTDRTNYGYTF. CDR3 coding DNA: TGTGCCAGCAGCTTGACCGACAGAACTAACTATGGCTACACCTTC.

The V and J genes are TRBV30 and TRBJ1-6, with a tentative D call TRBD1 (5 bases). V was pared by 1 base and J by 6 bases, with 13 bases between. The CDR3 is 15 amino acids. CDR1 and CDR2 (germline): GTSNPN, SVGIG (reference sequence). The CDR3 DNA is TGTGCCTGGAGTGGGGACGGGGAGGCTAATTCACCCCTCCACTTT. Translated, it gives CAWSGDGEANSPLHF.

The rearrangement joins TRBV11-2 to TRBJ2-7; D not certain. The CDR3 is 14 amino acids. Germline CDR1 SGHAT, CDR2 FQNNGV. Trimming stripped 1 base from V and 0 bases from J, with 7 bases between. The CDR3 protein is CASSLARNSYEQYF. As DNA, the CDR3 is TGTGCCAGCAGCTTAGCCAGGAACTCCTACGAGCAGTACTTC.

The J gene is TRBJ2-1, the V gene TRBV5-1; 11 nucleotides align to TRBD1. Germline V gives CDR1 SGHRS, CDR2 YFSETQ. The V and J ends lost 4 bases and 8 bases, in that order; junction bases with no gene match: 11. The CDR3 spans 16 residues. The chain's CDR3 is CASSQYGQGAHDEQFF. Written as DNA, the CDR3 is TGCGCCAGCAGCCAATACGGACAGGGGGCACACGATGAGCAGTTCTTC.

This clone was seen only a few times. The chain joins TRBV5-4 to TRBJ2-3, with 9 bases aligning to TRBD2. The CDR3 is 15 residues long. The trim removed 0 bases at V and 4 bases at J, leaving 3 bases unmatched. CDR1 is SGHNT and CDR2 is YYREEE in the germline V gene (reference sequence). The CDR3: CASSLVAGGPDTQYF. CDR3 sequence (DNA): TGTGCCAGCAGCTTGGTGGCGGGAGGGCCAGATACGCAGTATTTT.

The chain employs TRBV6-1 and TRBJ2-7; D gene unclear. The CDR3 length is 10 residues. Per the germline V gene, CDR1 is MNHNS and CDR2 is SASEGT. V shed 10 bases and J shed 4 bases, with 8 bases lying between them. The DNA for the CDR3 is TGTGCCACCTGGCGGTACGAGCAGTACTTC. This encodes CATWRYEQYF.

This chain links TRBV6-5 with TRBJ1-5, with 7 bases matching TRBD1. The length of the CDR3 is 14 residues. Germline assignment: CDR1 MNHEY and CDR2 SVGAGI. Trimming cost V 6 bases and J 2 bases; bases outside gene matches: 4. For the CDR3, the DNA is TGTGCCAGCAGACCCGGACAGGGCAATCAGCCCCAGCATTTT. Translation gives CASRPGQGNQPQHF.